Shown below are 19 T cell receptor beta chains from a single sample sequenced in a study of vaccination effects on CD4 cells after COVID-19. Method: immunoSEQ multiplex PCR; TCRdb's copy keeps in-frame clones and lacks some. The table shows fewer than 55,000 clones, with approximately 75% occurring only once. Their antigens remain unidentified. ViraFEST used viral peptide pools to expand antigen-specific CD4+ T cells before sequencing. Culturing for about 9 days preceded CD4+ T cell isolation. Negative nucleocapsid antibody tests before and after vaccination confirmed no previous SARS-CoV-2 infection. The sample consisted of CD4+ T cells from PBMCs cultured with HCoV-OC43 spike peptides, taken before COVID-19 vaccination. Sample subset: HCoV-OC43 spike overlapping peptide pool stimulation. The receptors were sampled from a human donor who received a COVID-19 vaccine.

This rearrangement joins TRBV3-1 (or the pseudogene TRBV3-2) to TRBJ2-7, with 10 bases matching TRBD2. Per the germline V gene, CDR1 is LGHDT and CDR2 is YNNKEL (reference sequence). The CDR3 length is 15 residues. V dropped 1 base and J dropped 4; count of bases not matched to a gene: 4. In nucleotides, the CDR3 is TGTGCCAGCAGCCAAGCGCCTAGCGGGGGTTACGAGCAGTACGTC. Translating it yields CASSQAPSGGYEQYV.

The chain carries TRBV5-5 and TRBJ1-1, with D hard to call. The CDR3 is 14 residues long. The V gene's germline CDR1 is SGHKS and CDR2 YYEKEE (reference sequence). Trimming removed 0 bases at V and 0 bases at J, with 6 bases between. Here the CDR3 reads CASSLGNMNTEAFF. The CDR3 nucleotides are TGTGCCAGCAGCTTGGGGAACATGAACACTGAAGCTTTCTTT.

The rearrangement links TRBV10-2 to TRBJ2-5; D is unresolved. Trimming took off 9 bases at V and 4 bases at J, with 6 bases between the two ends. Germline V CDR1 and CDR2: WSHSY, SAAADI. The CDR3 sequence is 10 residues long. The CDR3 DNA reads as TGCGCCAGTGGCATAGAGACCCAGTACTTC. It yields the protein CASGIETQYF.

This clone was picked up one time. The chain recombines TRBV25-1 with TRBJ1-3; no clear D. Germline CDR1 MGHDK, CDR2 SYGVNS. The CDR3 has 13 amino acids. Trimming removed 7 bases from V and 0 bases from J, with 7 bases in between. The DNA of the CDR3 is TGTGCCAGCAAAGCAACCTCTGGAAACACCATATATTTT. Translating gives CASKATSGNTIYF. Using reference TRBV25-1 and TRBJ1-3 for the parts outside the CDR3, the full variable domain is EADIYQTPRYLVIGTGKKITLECSQTMGHDKMYWYQQDPGMELHLIHYSYGVNSTEKGDLSSESTVSRIRTEHFPLTLESARPSHTSQYLCASKATSGNTIYFGEGSWLTVV.

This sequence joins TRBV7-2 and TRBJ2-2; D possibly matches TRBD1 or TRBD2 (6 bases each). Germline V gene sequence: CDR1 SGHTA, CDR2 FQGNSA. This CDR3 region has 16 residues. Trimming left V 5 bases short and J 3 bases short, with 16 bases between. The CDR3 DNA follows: TGTGCCAGCAGCCTAATGCCGGGGGCCGACACCGGGGAGCTGTTTTTT. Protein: CASSLMPGADTGELFF.

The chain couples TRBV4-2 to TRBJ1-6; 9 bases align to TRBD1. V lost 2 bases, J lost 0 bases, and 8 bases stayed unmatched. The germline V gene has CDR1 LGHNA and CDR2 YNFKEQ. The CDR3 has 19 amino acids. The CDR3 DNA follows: TGTGCCAGCAGCCAACATTTGGGACAGGGCAACTCCTATAATTCACCCCTCCACTTT. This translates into CASSQHLGQGNSYNSPLHF.

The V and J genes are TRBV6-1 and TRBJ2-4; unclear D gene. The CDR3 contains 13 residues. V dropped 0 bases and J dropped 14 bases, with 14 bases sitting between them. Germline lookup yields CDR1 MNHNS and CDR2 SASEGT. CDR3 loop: CASSEALEPPKYF. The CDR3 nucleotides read TGTGCCAGCAGTGAAGCGCTAGAGCCTCCCAAGTACTTC.

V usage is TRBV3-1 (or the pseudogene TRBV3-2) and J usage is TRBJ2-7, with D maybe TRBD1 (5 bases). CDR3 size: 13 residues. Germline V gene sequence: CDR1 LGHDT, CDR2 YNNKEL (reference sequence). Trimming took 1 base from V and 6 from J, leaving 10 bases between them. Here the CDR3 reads CASSQVQGGEQYV. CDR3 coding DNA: TGTGCCAGCAGCCAAGTGCAGGGCGGCGAGCAGTACGTC.

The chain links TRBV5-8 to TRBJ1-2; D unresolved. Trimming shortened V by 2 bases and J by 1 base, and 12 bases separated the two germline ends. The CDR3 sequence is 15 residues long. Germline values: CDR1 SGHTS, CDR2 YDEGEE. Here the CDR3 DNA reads TGTGCCAGCAGCTTACTGGGCCTTTTTAACTATGGCTACACCTTC. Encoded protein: CASSLLGLFNYGYTF.

CDR3 bases: TGTGCCAGCAGCTTGAATCCAGATCAGCCCCAGCATTTT. It codes for CASSLNPDQPQHF. The chain carries TRBV5-4 and TRBJ1-5; no clear D. Germline CDR1 and CDR2: SGHNT and YYREEE (reference sequence). The V and J ends lost 1 base and 5 bases respectively, with 7 bases between them. The CDR3 runs 13 residues.

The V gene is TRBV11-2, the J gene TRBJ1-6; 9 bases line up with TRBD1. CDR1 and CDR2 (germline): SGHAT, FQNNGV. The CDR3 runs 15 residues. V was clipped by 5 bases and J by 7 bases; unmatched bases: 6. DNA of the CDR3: TGTGCCAGCAGCCTACAGGGGGCGAACAATTCACCCCTCCACTTT. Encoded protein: CASSLQGANNSPLHF.

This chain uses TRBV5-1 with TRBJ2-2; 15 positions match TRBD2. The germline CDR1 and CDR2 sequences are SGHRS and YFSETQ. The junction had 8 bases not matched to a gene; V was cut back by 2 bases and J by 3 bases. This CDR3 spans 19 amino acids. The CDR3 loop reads CASSLRTSGGAYDTGELFF. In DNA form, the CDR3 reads TGCGCCAGCAGCTTAAGGACTAGCGGGGGGGCCTACGACACCGGGGAGCTGTTTTTT.

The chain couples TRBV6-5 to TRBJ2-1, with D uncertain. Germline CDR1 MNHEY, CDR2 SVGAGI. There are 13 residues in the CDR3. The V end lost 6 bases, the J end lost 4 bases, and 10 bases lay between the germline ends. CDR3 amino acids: CASRMGRYNEQFF. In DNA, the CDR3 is TGTGCCAGCAGGATGGGCAGGTACAATGAGCAGTTCTTC.

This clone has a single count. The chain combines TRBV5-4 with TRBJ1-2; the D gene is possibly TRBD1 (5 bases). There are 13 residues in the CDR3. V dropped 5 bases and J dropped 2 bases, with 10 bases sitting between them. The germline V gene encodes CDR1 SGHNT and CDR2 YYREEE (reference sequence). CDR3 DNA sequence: TGTGCCAGCAGTTCGGGGGGGAACTATGGCTACACCTTC. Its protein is CASSSGGNYGYTF.

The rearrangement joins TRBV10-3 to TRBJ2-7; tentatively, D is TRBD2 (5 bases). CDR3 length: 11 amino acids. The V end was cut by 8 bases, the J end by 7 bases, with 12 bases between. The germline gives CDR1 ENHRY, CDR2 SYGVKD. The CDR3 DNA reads TGTGCCATCGGCCCGGGAAGGGAGCAGTACGTC. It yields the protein CAIGPGREQYV.

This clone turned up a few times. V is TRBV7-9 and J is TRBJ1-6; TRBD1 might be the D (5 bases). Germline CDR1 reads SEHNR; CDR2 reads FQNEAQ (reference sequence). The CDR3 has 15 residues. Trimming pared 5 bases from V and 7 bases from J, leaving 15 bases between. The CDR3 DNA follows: TGTGCCAGCAGCCCGGTCGGGACCTTAAATTCACCCCTCCACTTT. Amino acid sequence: CASSPVGTLNSPLHF.

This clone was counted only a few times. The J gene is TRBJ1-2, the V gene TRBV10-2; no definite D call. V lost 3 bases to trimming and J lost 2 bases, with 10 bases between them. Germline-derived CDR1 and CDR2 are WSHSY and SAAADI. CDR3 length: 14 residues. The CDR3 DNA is TGCGCCAGCAGTGACCTATATTACAACTATGGCTACACCTTC. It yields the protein CASSDLYYNYGYTF.

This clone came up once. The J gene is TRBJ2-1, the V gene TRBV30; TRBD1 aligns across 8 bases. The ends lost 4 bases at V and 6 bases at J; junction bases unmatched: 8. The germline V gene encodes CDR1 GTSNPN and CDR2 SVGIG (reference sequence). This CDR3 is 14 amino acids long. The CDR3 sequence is CAWTRQGRINEQFF. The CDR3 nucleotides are TGTGCCTGGACCCGACAGGGGCGAATCAATGAGCAGTTCTTC.

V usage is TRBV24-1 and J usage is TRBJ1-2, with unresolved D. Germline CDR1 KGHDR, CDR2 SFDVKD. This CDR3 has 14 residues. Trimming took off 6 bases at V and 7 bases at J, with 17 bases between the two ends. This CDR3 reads CATSSGPPRSGYTF. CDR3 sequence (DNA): TGTGCCACCAGTTCCGGACCGCCGAGGTCTGGCTACACCTTC.